Following are 21 T cell receptor beta chains from one sample sequenced in a study of blood T cell repertoires in COVID-19 (dated by TCRdb to 2018 to 2021). The library came from the immunoSEQ multiplex PCR assay. The immuneACCESS repertoire file appears here via TCRdb, limited to in-frame rearrangements. These files lack a portion of the clones; in checked studies, under half of the deficit traces to unresolved V genes, and the cause of the others is not known. This sample is represented by about 40,000 clones; roughly 85% of them were singletons. The ten most abundant clones make up roughly 15% of the sample. Sequences were obtained from peripheral blood. These receptors were taken from a human donor in a cohort sampled during active COVID-19.

The chain employs TRBV4-1 and TRBJ2-3, with 14 positions matching TRBD2. Germline lookup yields CDR1 MGHRA and CDR2 YSYEKL. The ends lost 4 bases at V and 2 bases at J; junction bases unmatched: 2. The length of the CDR3 is 16 residues. CDR3 DNA sequence: TGCGCCAGCAGCCGACTAGCGGGGGGGGTCACAGATACGCAGTATTTT. It specifies CASSRLAGGVTDTQYF.

This clone has a handful of counts. J is TRBJ1-4 and V is TRBV4-1; weak D call: TRBD1 (6 bases). Per germline, CDR1 MGHRA and CDR2 YSYEKL. This CDR3 has 15 residues. V shed 4 bases and J shed 1 base, with 10 bases lying between them. The CDR3 is CASSLRGGTNEKLFF. CDR3 sequence (DNA): TGCGCCAGCAGCCTAAGGGGGGGAACTAATGAAAAACTGTTTTTT.

J is TRBJ1-1 and V is TRBV5-5; maybe TRBD1 (5 bases). The V end lost 4 bases, the J end lost 4 bases, and 14 bases lay between the germline ends. The CDR3 totals 14 residues. CDR1 is SGHKS and CDR2 is YYEKEE in the germline V gene (reference sequence). The CDR3 sequence: CASSREGLLTEAFF. The CDR3 DNA reads TGTGCCAGCAGCCGTGAGGGACTGCTCACTGAAGCTTTCTTT.

J is TRBJ1-5 and V is TRBV2, with 12 bases aligning to TRBD1. This CDR3 is 15 amino acids long. CDR1 is SNHLY and CDR2 is FYNNEI in the germline V gene. V dropped 5 bases and J dropped 4; count of bases not matched to a gene: 3. The CDR3 DNA is TGTGCCAGCAGTCAGGGACAGGGGGCGAATCAGCCCCAGCATTTT. Its protein product is CASSQGQGANQPQHF.

This chain uses TRBV19 with TRBJ2-7; 7 bases map to TRBD2. Germline trimming cut 8 bases from V and 5 bases from J; bases unmatched to any gene: 9. The V gene's germline CDR1 is LNHDA and CDR2 SQIVND (reference sequence). CDR3 length equals 13 residues. The CDR3 here is CASGDYNGDEQYF. DNA for the CDR3: TGTGCCAGTGGGGACTACAATGGCGACGAGCAGTACTTC.

The chain combines TRBV11-2 with TRBJ2-5; 8 nucleotides align to TRBD2. Germline assignment: CDR1 SGHAT and CDR2 FQNNGV. Trimming removed 5 bases from V and 5 bases from J; junction bases left unmatched: 4. This CDR3 has 13 amino acids. The CDR3 nucleotides read TGTGCCAGCAGCCCTAGCGGGTGGGAGACCCAGTACTTC. It translates to CASSPSGWETQYF.

The V call is TRBV27, the J call TRBJ1-2; 7 nucleotides align to TRBD1. CDR1 is MNHEY, CDR2 SMNVEV, per germline (reference sequence). The CDR3 runs 13 residues. After removal of 6 bases from V and 1 base from J, the junction contained 2 bases not matched to a gene. In nucleotides, the CDR3 is TGTGCCAGCAGGTACAGGGGTAACTATGGCTACACCTTC. This sequence encodes CASRYRGNYGYTF.

The chain uses TRBV24-1 and TRBJ2-5, with 8 bases matching TRBD1. Germline values: CDR1 KGHDR, CDR2 SFDVKD. V was clipped by 3 bases and J by 6 bases; unmatched bases: 11. The CDR3 loop spans 16 amino acids. CDR3 sequence: CATSDLNRGNLQTQYF. CDR3 nucleotides: TGTGCCACCAGTGATCTAAACAGGGGGAACCTACAGACCCAGTACTTC.

This chain links TRBV2 with TRBJ2-5; 10 bases align to TRBD2. Germline-derived CDR1 and CDR2 are SNHLY and FYNNEI. The CDR3 runs to 18 residues. V was clipped by 5 bases and J by 2 bases; unmatched bases: 14. CDR3 DNA: TGTGCCAGCAGTAAGGGGGCATTCCAACTAGCGGGGCAAGAGACCCAGTACTTC. Its protein is CASSKGAFQLAGQETQYF.

V and J are TRBV6-5 and TRBJ2-6; D gene uncertain. V gave up 7 bases and J gave up 0 bases, with 7 bases separating them. This CDR3 spans 14 amino acids. Germline loops: CDR1 MNHEY, CDR2 SVGAGI. This chain's CDR3 is CASNSGSGANVLTF. CDR3 in DNA: TGTGCCAGCAACAGTGGCTCTGGGGCCAACGTCCTGACTTTC.

DNA for the CDR3: TGTGCCAGCATCAGGGGGCTGACCGGGGAGCTGTTTTTT. Translating it yields CASIRGLTGELFF. V usage is TRBV2 and J usage is TRBJ2-2, with 8 bases fitting TRBD1. Trimming removed 7 bases from V and 5 bases from J; junction bases left unmatched: 3. The V gene's germline CDR1 is SNHLY and CDR2 FYNNEI. CDR3 length: 13 amino acids.

This rearrangement joins TRBV10-3 to TRBJ2-5; weak D call: TRBD2 (6 bases). The CDR3 is 14 amino acids. From germline, CDR1 is ENHRY and CDR2 SYGVKD. Trimming shortened V by 3 bases and J by 1 base, and 9 bases separated the two germline ends. The CDR3 region is CAISDGTRQETQYF. CDR3 DNA: TGTGCCATCAGTGACGGGACTCGCCAAGAGACCCAGTACTTC.

The chain carries TRBV6-6 and TRBJ1-5; tentatively, D is TRBD1 (5 bases). The germline V and J ends were trimmed by 6 bases and 2 bases, with 11 bases remaining between them. Germline assignment: CDR1 MNHNY and CDR2 SVGAGI (reference sequence). The CDR3 has 14 amino acids. Written as DNA, the CDR3 is TGTGCCAGCAGCTCGGGGGGAGGCAATCAGCCCCAGCATTTT. Translating gives CASSSGGGNQPQHF.

V gene TRBV5-1 combines with J gene TRBJ2-7; TRBD1 agrees at 7 bases. The CDR3 contains 16 residues. Germline lookup yields CDR1 SGHRS and CDR2 YFSETQ. The J segment lost 3 bases and the V segment lost 4 bases, leaving 13 bases of the junction unmatched. CDR3 DNA sequence: TGCGCCAGCAGCCGAGATCCGACAGGGAATCGCTACGAGCAGTACTTC. As protein: CASSRDPTGNRYEQYF. Looking up the rest from reference TRBV5-1 and TRBJ2-7 gives the full variable domain: KAGVTQTPRYLIKTRGQQVTLSCSPISGHRSVSWYQQTPGQGLQFLFEYFSETQRNKGNFPGRFSGRQFSNSRSEMNVSTLELGDSALYLCASSRDPTGNRYEQYFGPGTRLTVT.

The chain employs TRBV2 and TRBJ2-3, with 8 positions matching TRBD2. The CDR3 spans 15 residues. Trimming took 8 bases from V and 2 from J; bases not matched to a gene: 9. CDR1 is SNHLY and CDR2 is FYNNEI in the germline V gene. The CDR3 sequence is CASGGRGVPTDTQYF. CDR3 in DNA: TGTGCCAGCGGAGGGCGGGGGGTCCCCACAGATACGCAGTATTTT.

The gene calls are TRBV11-2 and TRBJ2-7, with TRBD1 matching over 8 bases. CDR1 is SGHAT, CDR2 FQNNGV, per germline. This CDR3 has 14 amino acids. The V gene end was trimmed by 7 bases and the J gene end by 2 bases; junction bases not matched to a gene: 7. The CDR3 loop reads CASTRQGRTYEQYF. The CDR3 nucleotides read TGTGCCAGCACCAGACAGGGGCGTACCTACGAGCAGTACTTC.

The rearrangement uses TRBV18 and TRBJ2-5; 7 nucleotides match TRBD2. The CDR3 covers 14 residues. With 2 bases clipped from V and 1 base from J, the junction kept 1 base outside the gene matches. Germline assignment: CDR1 KGHSH and CDR2 LQKENI. CDR3 sequence (DNA): TGTGCCAGCTCACCAGCGGGGGTCCAAGAGACCCAGTACTTC. This sequence encodes CASSPAGVQETQYF.

The chain joins TRBV3-1 (or the pseudogene TRBV3-2) to TRBJ1-1, with D uncertain. Germline V gene sequence: CDR1 LGHDT, CDR2 YNNKEL (reference sequence). Trimming cost V 2 bases and J 3 bases, with 7 bases left between them. The CDR3 spans 13 residues. In DNA, the CDR3 is TGTGCCAGCAGCCAACGGGGATACACTGAAGCTTTCTTT. This translates into CASSQRGYTEAFF.

This clone has just a few counts. J is TRBJ2-3 and V is TRBV7-3; tentative D call: TRBD2 (7 bases). CDR3 length: 15 residues. The germline CDR1 and CDR2 sequences are SGHTA and FQGTGA. V lost 5 bases and J lost 4, with 16 bases in between. The CDR3 is CASSPRGAGADTQYF. CDR3 coding DNA: TGTGCCAGCAGCCCCCGGGGGGCCGGGGCAGATACGCAGTATTTT.

V gene TRBV3-1 (or the pseudogene TRBV3-2) combines with J gene TRBJ2-1, with a possible D match to TRBD2 (6 bases). Germline V lookup: CDR1 LGHDT, CDR2 YNNKEL (reference sequence). The CDR3 is made up of 14 amino acids. Trimming removed 3 bases from V and 6 bases from J, with 12 bases in between. CDR3 loop: CASSHTGDVNEQFF. In DNA, the CDR3 is TGTGCCAGCAGCCATACGGGGGACGTCAATGAGCAGTTCTTC.

J is TRBJ2-3 and V is TRBV14; 11 nucleotides line up with TRBD2. This CDR3 has 14 residues. Looked up from germline, CDR1 is SGHDN and CDR2 is FVKESK. After removal of 4 bases from V and 6 bases from J, the junction contained 3 bases not matched to a gene. CDR3: CASSPSSGGDTQYF. For the CDR3, the DNA is TGTGCCAGCAGCCCATCTAGCGGGGGGGATACGCAGTATTTT.